These T cell receptor beta chains were read from a single sample in a study of early T cells in non-severe SARS-CoV-2 infection. TCRdb reprocessed the 5' RACE reads via MiXCR and lists one record per CDR3 protein. The sample has 50,000 to 70,000 distinct CDR3 sequences; more than 7% are singletons. The sample was whole blood. These receptors all stem from an adult who was a healthcare worker with PCR-confirmed SARS-CoV-2 infection or an uninfected control (not recorded which). Both conserved end residues are part of each CDR3. The D gene is left open where the match is weak. Expanded clones are given a class, and other clones once, few, many or no size at all.

size: .; J: TRBJ1-1; D: .; V: TRBV7-9; DNA: TGTGCCAGCAGCTTCGGGTATAGCCCGTTTGGGGCTTTCTTT; CDR3: CASSFGYSPFGAFF
size: .; J: TRBJ2-1; D: TRBD2; V: TRBV7-2; DNA: TGTGCCAGCAGCTTATACAGCGGGATTTCCTACAATGAGCAGTTCTTC; CDR3: CASSLYSGISYNEQFF
size: few; J: TRBJ2-7; D: .; V: TRBV20-1; DNA: TGCAGTGCTAGCCCGGGGACTCAAAACCCCTACGAGCAGTACTTC; CDR3: CSASPGTQNPYEQYF
size: few; J: TRBJ1-5; D: .; V: TRBV19; DNA: TGTGCCAGTAGTATGGACCGCTTATGGCCCCAGCATTTT; CDR3: CASSMDRLWPQHF
size: many; J: TRBJ1-1; D: .; V: TRBV7-2; DNA: TGTGCCTGCACCTCACGGGGGTTTTACGCTGAAGCTTTCTTT; CDR3: CACTSRGFYAEAFF
size: many; J: TRBJ2-1; D: .; V: TRBV2; DNA: TGTGCCAGCAGCGTTCAGGGGAGGGTCAGTGAGCAGTTCTTC; CDR3: CASSVQGRVSEQFF
size: few; J: TRBJ2-5; D: .; V: TRBV7-2; DNA: TGTGCCAGCAGCTTGAATGGAGAAGAGACCCAGTACTTC; CDR3: CASSLNGEETQYF
size: many; J: TRBJ2-1; D: TRBD2; V: TRBV18; DNA: TGTGCCAGCTCACCAAAGGCGGGAGGGTCCAATGAGCAGTTCTTC; CDR3: CASSPKAGGSNEQFF
size: .; J: TRBJ2-1; D: TRBD2; V: TRBV5-1; DNA: TGCGCCAGCAGCTCCGCCCGGGGGGGGCGTGATGAGCAGTTCTTC; CDR3: CASSSARGGRDEQFF
size: many; J: TRBJ2-2; D: TRBD1; V: TRBV7-2; DNA: TGTGCCAGCAGCTTAGGCACAGGGGCGGCCGGGGAGCTGTTTTTT; CDR3: CASSLGTGAAGELFF
size: few; J: TRBJ2-7; D: .; V: TRBV29-1; DNA: TGCAGCGCGGCGGAGTACCCCGAGCAGTACTTC; CDR3: CSAAEYPEQYF
size: many; J: TRBJ2-1; D: TRBD2; V: TRBV5-1; DNA: TGCGCCAGCAGCTTGGGGCCCAGCGGGAGTAGCAATGAGCAGTTCTTC; CDR3: CASSLGPSGSSNEQFF
size: few; J: TRBJ2-1; D: TRBD1; V: TRBV4-1; DNA: TGCGCCAGCAGCCAAGTTGCAGGGGGCTCTAACAATGAGCAGTTCTTC; CDR3: CASSQVAGGSNNEQFF
size: many; J: TRBJ2-2; D: .; V: TRBV28; DNA: TGTGCCAGCAGGCGGAACACCGGGGAGCTGTTTTTT; CDR3: CASRRNTGELFF
size: many; J: TRBJ1-2; D: .; V: TRBV5-1; DNA: TGCGCCAGCAGCGAGACGCCAGGGAACTATGGCTACACCTTC; CDR3: CASSETPGNYGYTF
size: few; J: TRBJ2-7; D: .; V: TRBV28; DNA: TGTGCCAGCAGCCGGACTACAAACTACGAGCAGTACTTC; CDR3: CASSRTTNYEQYF
size: few; J: TRBJ1-2; D: .; V: TRBV7-2; DNA: TGTGCCAGCAGCGCGGAGAACTATGGCTACACCTTC; CDR3: CASSAENYGYTF
size: .; J: TRBJ2-7; D: TRBD2; V: TRBV18; DNA: TGTGCCAGCTCAACCGCGGGGGGAGAGCAGTACTTC; CDR3: CASSTAGGEQYF
size: .; J: TRBJ2-5; D: TRBD2; V: TRBV7-2; DNA: TGTGCCAGCAGCTGGGGGGCGGGAGGACTGGAGACCCAGTACTTC; CDR3: CASSWGAGGLETQYF
size: many; J: TRBJ2-2; D: .; V: TRBV29-1; DNA: TGCAGCGTTGAAGAAAACACCGGGGAGCTGTTTTTT; CDR3: CSVEENTGELFF
size: few; J: TRBJ2-1; D: TRBD2; V: TRBV6-2/TRBV6-3; DNA: TGTGCCAGCAGGCTAGCGGGAGGGCCGGGCAATGAGCAGTTCTTC; CDR3: CASRLAGGPGNEQFF
size: medium-sized; J: TRBJ1-2; D: .; V: TRBV6-5; DNA: TGTGCCAGCAGTCCTTGGGACAAGCCCAACTATGGCTACACCTTC; CDR3: CASSPWDKPNYGYTF
size: many; J: TRBJ1-1; D: .; V: TRBV20-1; DNA: TGCAGTGCTAGAAGGGGCCTGAACACTGAAGCTTTCTTT; CDR3: CSARRGLNTEAFF
size: many; J: TRBJ1-2; D: TRBD1; V: TRBV6-5; DNA: TGTGCCAGCAGCCCGACAGGGGGCTATGGCTACACCTTC; CDR3: CASSPTGGYGYTF
size: many; J: TRBJ2-2; D: .; V: TRBV29-1; DNA: TGCAGCGTCCCGCGGGCGGAGGGGGTCACCGGGGAGCTGTTTTTT; CDR3: CSVPRAEGVTGELFF
size: .; J: TRBJ1-3; D: TRBD1; V: TRBV9; DNA: TGTGCCAGCAGCGTAGGGGGACAGGCGGGAAACACCATATATTTT; CDR3: CASSVGGQAGNTIYF
size: .; J: TRBJ2-7; D: .; V: TRBV30; DNA: TGTGCCTGGAGTGTACAGAGACCTTGGGAGCAGTACTTC; CDR3: CAWSVQRPWEQYF